This T cell receptor (beta chain) was profiled in a study of shared T cell receptors in the human thymus. Sequenced by immunoSEQ multiplex PCR; TCRdb stores in-frame clones only, minus some. This table holds approximately 490,000 clones, about 84% found once. CDR3 size: 15 residues. Germline V gives CDR1 SGHTA, CDR2 FQGNSA. Unmatched junction bases numbered 6, after V lost 1 base and J lost 8 bases. In addition, the sample was reused for a study of human thymus T cells.

This receptor was identified in a boy younger than two with a congenital heart defect. The rearrangement uses TRBV7-2 and TRBJ2-4; TRBD1 matches 9 bases. Sequencing was done on a sample of thymocytes. CDR3 DNA: TGTGCCAGCAGCTTAGTGCACAGGGGGCGAGACATTCAGTACTTC. Translated: CASSLVHRGRDIQYF.